Each of the 22 T cell receptor beta chains below was sequenced from the same sample in a study of OX40 agonist ivuxolimab in advanced cancers. Preparation of the library involved the immunoSEQ multiplex PCR assay. The immuneACCESS repertoire file appears here via TCRdb, limited to in-frame rearrangements. These files lack a portion of the clones; in checked studies, under half of the deficit traces to unresolved V genes, and the cause of the others is not known. This sample is represented by about 58,000 clones; 86% of them were singletons. The ten most abundant clones make up around 1% of the sample. The material was CD4+ or CD8+ T cells sorted from blood, obtained in a trial of the OX40 agonist ivuxolimab. All receptors come from an adult with an advanced solid tumor such as melanoma, head and neck, liver or kidney cancer.

For this clone: Other nucleotide sequences from this sample produce the same CDR3. The rearrangement links TRBV6-5 to TRBJ1-1; 7 bases fit TRBD1. Looked up from germline, CDR1 is MNHEY and CDR2 is SVGAGI. The V gene end was trimmed by 6 bases and the J gene end by 2 bases; junction bases not matched to a gene: 6. This CDR3 has 14 residues. This CDR3 is CASRRTGTNTEAFF. The CDR3, as DNA: TGTGCCAGCAGGAGGACAGGAACCAACACTGAAGCTTTCTTT.

The chain is built from TRBV5-1 and TRBJ1-3; D remains unclear. V was trimmed by 5 bases and J by 0 bases, leaving 9 bases between them. Looked up from germline, CDR1 is SGHRS and CDR2 is YFSETQ. The CDR3 runs 14 residues. CDR3 DNA sequence: TGCGCCAGCAGGCCGGGCCCCTCTGGAAACACCATATATTTT. It translates to CASRPGPSGNTIYF.

This clone showed up just once. This chain links TRBV28 with TRBJ2-1; TRBD1 matches at 12 bases. There are 17 residues in the CDR3. CDR1 is MDHEN, CDR2 SYDVKM, per germline. The J segment lost 9 bases and the V segment lost 2 bases, leaving 11 bases of the junction unmatched. The CDR3 sequence is CASSLPGDRGRRGEQFF. In DNA form, the CDR3 reads TGTGCCAGCAGTTTACCGGGGGACAGGGGGCGCCGCGGTGAGCAGTTCTTC.

This clone has only one observation. V gene TRBV5-1 combines with J gene TRBJ2-2, with D possibly being TRBD2 (6 bases). From germline, CDR1 is SGHRS and CDR2 YFSETQ. This CDR3 comprises 14 residues. V was clipped by 1 base and J by 4 bases, with 8 bases between them. In nucleotides, the CDR3 is TGCGCCAGCAGCTTGCGGGGGTTCACCGGGGAGCTGTTTTTT. Residues: CASSLRGFTGELFF.

The rearrangement joins TRBV19 to TRBJ1-1; no reliable D call. Germline-derived CDR1 and CDR2 are LNHDA and SQIVND (reference sequence). Trimming shortened V by 7 bases and J by 4 bases, and 13 bases separated the two germline ends. The CDR3 totals 13 residues. CDR3 amino acids: CASTRRGITEAFF. For the CDR3, the DNA is TGTGCCAGTACCCGGCGAGGGATCACTGAAGCTTTCTTT.

V usage is TRBV7-8 and J usage is TRBJ2-1, with 9 nucleotides matching TRBD2. Germline CDR1 reads SGHVS; CDR2 reads FQNEAQ. Trimming took 2 bases from V and 4 from J; bases not matched to a gene: 3. There are 15 residues in the CDR3. The CDR3 sequence: CASSLRGGAYNEQFF. CDR3 nucleotides: TGTGCCAGCAGCTTACGCGGGGGGGCGTACAATGAGCAGTTCTTC.

The chain has TRBV11-3 and TRBJ2-2; no clear D. V was shortened by 5 bases and J by 5 bases, with 9 bases between the two germline ends. The CDR3 runs to 13 residues. CDR1 is SGHNT, CDR2 YENEEA, per germline. The DNA for the CDR3 is TGTGCCAGCAGCCCGACGGGTACCGGGGAGCTGTTTTTT. This encodes CASSPTGTGELFF.

This rearrangement joins TRBV5-1 to TRBJ2-3; the D is unclear. Germline V gives CDR1 SGHRS, CDR2 YFSETQ. The CDR3 extends over 11 amino acids. Trimming cost V 4 bases and J 2 bases, with 2 bases left between them. The CDR3 nucleotides are TGCGCCAGCAGCAACACAGATACGCAGTATTTT. Amino acids: CASSNTDTQYF.

The chain recombines TRBV6-5 with TRBJ1-1, with TRBD1 identical over 9 bases. This CDR3 contains 16 residues. Germline loops: CDR1 MNHEY, CDR2 SVGAGI. J was trimmed by 8 bases and V by 0 bases; bases with no gene match: 10. The CDR3 here is CASSYSRTGVGKEAFF. The CDR3 DNA reads as TGTGCCAGCAGTTACTCGCGGACAGGGGTCGGTAAGGAAGCTTTCTTT.

The CDR3 here is CATRTGRNILNNYGYTF. The CDR3 nucleotides read TGCGCCACTCGGACAGGGCGTAACATACTCAATAACTATGGCTACACCTTC. This rearrangement joins TRBV5-1 to TRBJ1-2; 8 bases align to TRBD1. Germline V gene data show CDR1 as SGHRS and CDR2 as YFSETQ. V shed 9 bases and J 1 base; nucleotides not matched to a gene: 17. This CDR3 comprises 17 residues.

V is TRBV28 and J is TRBJ1-4, with 7 nucleotides matching TRBD1. The J segment lost 3 bases and the V segment lost 5 bases, leaving 6 bases of the junction unmatched. There are 15 residues in the CDR3. CDR1 and CDR2 from the germline V gene are MDHEN and SYDVKM. The CDR3 bases are TGTGCCAGCAGTGGCCGGACAGGCCCTAATGAAAAACTGTTTTTT. This translates into CASSGRTGPNEKLFF. The full variable domain, in which reference TRBV28 and TRBJ1-4 provide the parts outside the CDR3, is DVKVTQSSRYLVKRTGEKVFLECVQDMDHENMFWYRQDPGLGLRLIYFSYDVKMKEKGDIPEGYSVSREKKERFSLILESASTNQTSMYLCASSGRTGPNEKLFFGSGTQLSVL.

The chain combines TRBV2 with TRBJ2-3; weak D call: TRBD2 (6 bases). V was shortened by 6 bases and J by 0 bases, with 22 bases between the two germline ends. Germline V gene data show CDR1 as SNHLY and CDR2 as FYNNEI. CDR3 length: 18 residues. CDR3 in amino acids: CASRGGEGLGKSTDTQYF. CDR3 DNA sequence: TGTGCCAGCAGGGGGGGTGAAGGACTGGGGAAAAGCACAGATACGCAGTATTTT.

V gene TRBV11-2 combines with J gene TRBJ1-2, with no clear D. The CDR3 is 13 amino acids. V lost 5 bases and J lost 1, with 8 bases in between. Germline V lookup: CDR1 SGHAT, CDR2 FQNNGV. The CDR3 nucleotides read TGTGCCAGCAGCGTAGGTGTTAACTATGGCTACACCTTC. As protein: CASSVGVNYGYTF.

V and J are TRBV27 and TRBJ1-4, with 8 bases that match TRBD1. The germline V gene has CDR1 MNHEY and CDR2 SMNVEV (reference sequence). The CDR3 contains 15 residues. The trim removed 2 bases at V and 8 bases at J, leaving 7 bases unmatched. The chain's CDR3 is CASSLLGTGGEKLFF. In nucleotides, the CDR3 is TGTGCCAGCAGTTTACTCGGGACAGGCGGAGAAAAACTGTTTTTT.

A few counts support this clone. The J gene is TRBJ1-1, the V gene TRBV11-2; 7 bases map to TRBD1. With V trimmed by 5 bases and J by 4 bases, 7 bases remained unmatched. Germline V gene data show CDR1 as SGHAT and CDR2 as FQNNGV. The CDR3 has 14 residues. The DNA for the CDR3 is TGTGCCAGCAGCGTGAGCACAGGGGCCACTGAAGCTTTCTTT. Residues: CASSVSTGATEAFF.

This chain links TRBV4-1 with TRBJ2-1; tentative D call: TRBD2 (5 bases). The CDR3 is 17 residues long. Between the trimmed V and J ends, which lost 3 bases and 3 bases, there was a span of 18 bases. Germline-derived CDR1 and CDR2 are MGHRA and YSYEKL. CDR3 residues: CASSHPGVPSVYNEQFF. The CDR3 DNA reads TGCGCCAGCAGCCATCCCGGGGTCCCCTCTGTCTACAATGAGCAGTTCTTC.

This clone was observed once. The rearrangement links TRBV5-8 to TRBJ1-5; D uncertain. Per germline, CDR1 SGHTS and CDR2 YDEGEE. This CDR3 contains 13 residues. Trimming shortened V by 1 base and J by 4 bases, and 6 bases separated the two germline ends. As DNA, the CDR3 is TGTGCCAGCAGCTTGCAATTTAATCAGCCCCAGCATTTT. Encoded protein: CASSLQFNQPQHF.

J is TRBJ2-7 and V is TRBV5-1, with a weak D call TRBD1 (5 bases). This CDR3 is built from 13 residues. Per germline, CDR1 SGHRS and CDR2 YFSETQ. With 4 bases removed from V and 2 bases from J, the gap between germline ends came to 10 bases. As DNA, the CDR3 is TGCGCCAGCAGCCAGGGAACCCCCTACGAGCAGTACTTC. Protein product: CASSQGTPYEQYF.

The V and J genes are TRBV5-6 and TRBJ2-5; D is undetermined. V shed 0 bases and J shed 1 base, with 4 bases lying between them. The CDR3 loop spans 13 amino acids. From germline, CDR1 is SGHDT and CDR2 YYEEEE. CDR3 amino acids: CASSLGFQETQYF. Written as DNA, the CDR3 is TGTGCCAGCAGCTTGGGTTTCCAAGAGACCCAGTACTTC. The complete variable domain, with remaining parts taken from reference TRBV5-6 and TRBJ2-5, reads DAGVTQSPTHLIKTRGQQVTLRCSPKSGHDTVSWYQQALGQGPQFIFQYYEEEERQRGNFPDRFSGHQFPNYSSELNVNALLLGDSALYLCASSLGFQETQYFGPGTRLLVL.

This rearrangement joins TRBV10-2 to TRBJ1-2, with 7 nucleotides matching TRBD1. Germline values: CDR1 WSHSY, CDR2 SAAADI. The CDR3 extends over 13 amino acids. V gave up 0 bases and J gave up 8 bases; unmatched junction bases: 3. CDR3 DNA sequence: TGCGCCAGCAGTGAGTCGGGACAGAGAGGCTACACCTTC. It specifies CASSESGQRGYTF.

V usage is TRBV9 and J usage is TRBJ2-6; D gene unclear. The CDR3 contains 18 residues. Germline CDR1 is SGDLS and CDR2 is YYNGEE. V was cut by 0 bases and J by 1 base, with 14 bases left in between. The CDR3 coding sequence is TGTGCCAGCAGCGTAGATCACTCGGGTGGGTCTGGGGCCAACGTCCTGACTTTC. This codes for CASSVDHSGGSGANVLTF.

The V call is TRBV4-1, the J call TRBJ2-1; 8 nucleotides match TRBD2. Germline trimming cut 1 base from V and 5 bases from J; bases unmatched to any gene: 4. The CDR3 extends over 15 amino acids. The germline gives CDR1 MGHRA, CDR2 YSYEKL. The DNA for the CDR3 is TGCGCCAGCAGCCAAGGCCGGGGGGGCCACAATGAGCAGTTCTTC. The encoded protein is CASSQGRGGHNEQFF.